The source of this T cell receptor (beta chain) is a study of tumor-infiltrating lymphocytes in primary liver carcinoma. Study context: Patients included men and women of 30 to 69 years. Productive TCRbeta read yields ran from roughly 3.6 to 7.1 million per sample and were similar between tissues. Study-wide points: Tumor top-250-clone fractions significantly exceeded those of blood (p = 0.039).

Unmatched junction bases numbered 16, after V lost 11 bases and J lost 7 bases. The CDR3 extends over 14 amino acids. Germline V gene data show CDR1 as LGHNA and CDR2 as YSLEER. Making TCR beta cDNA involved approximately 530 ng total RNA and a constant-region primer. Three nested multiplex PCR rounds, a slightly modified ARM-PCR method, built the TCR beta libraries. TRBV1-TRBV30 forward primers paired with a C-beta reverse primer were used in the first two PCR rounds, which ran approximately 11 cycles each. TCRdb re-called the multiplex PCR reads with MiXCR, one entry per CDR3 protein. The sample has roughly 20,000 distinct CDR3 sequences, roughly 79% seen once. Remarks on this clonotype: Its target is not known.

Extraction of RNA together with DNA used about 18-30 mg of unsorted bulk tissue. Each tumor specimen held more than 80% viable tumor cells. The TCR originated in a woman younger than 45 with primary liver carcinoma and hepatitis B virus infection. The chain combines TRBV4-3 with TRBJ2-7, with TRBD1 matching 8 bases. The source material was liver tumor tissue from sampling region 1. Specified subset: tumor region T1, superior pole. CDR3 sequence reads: CACQDRWTGREQYF. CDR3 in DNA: TGCGCCTGCCAAGATCGATGGACAGGGCGGGAGCAGTACTTC.